This TCR beta chain was documented in a study of T cell changes during pregnancy in multiple sclerosis (dated by TCRdb to 2018 to 2020). Turning to the overall study: In women with multiple sclerosis, the researchers looked at how the T cell repertoire shifted as pregnancy progressed.

Trimming takes 10 bases from V and 7 bases from J, and the germline ends sit 20 bases apart. From cysteine to phenylalanine, the CDR3 is 13 amino acids long. The read is trimmed to its CDR3 DNA, 39 bases read in frame from base 1. The germline V gene (reference sequence) specifies MNHEY as CDR1 and SMNVEV as CDR2. Library preparation was by the immunoSEQ multiplex PCR assay. Not all clones reach the TCRdb copy of this immuneACCESS table, which keeps in-frame sequences only. Checked studies attribute under half of the gap to unresolved V genes and leave the rest unexplained. This sample gives 70,000 to 100,000 clones in total; 90% to 95% of them show up just once. About 4.5% of the sample is taken by the ten largest. This clone showed up just once. It has no known antigen specificity. Base-call qualities are not available, and no considerably larger clone is one nucleotide away.

Here the sequenced sample was peripheral blood, taken in the first trimester of pregnancy. This TCR came from a female donor with multiple sclerosis, enrolled in a pregnancy study. The V gene is TRBV27 and the J gene is TRBJ2-7; matching of 6 bases hints at TRBD2 as the D gene. The CDR3 amino acid sequence is: CATRDFRVREQYF. In nucleotide form, the sequence is TGTGCCACCAGGGACTTTCGAGTCAGAGAGCAGTACTTC.